This TCR beta chain was obtained from a study of T cells after yellow fever vaccination. TCRdb reanalysed the 5' RACE reads using MiXCR and keeps one entry per CDR3 protein. The sample contains approximately 250,000 distinct CDR3 sequences, 3.6% of which appear only once. This clonotype has at least ten counts. In germline, CDR1 is SGHTA, CDR2 FQGNSA. Trimming cost V 1 base and J 7 bases, with 11 bases left between them. The CDR3 sequence is 14 residues long. The chain recombines TRBV7-2 with TRBJ1-5; D uncertain. This specimen was PBMCs, taken 15 days after the yellow fever booster vaccination. This receptor was taken from a man aged 18 to 30 who received the YFV17D yellow fever vaccine. In DNA, the CDR3 is TGTGCCAGCAGCTTAGATGTAGTAACCCAGCCCCAGCATTTT. Residues: CASSLDVVTQPQHF.